The clone carrying this T cell receptor (beta chain) was observed a few times. The antigen is not known. The sample is drawn from a study of cytomegalovirus exposure and HLA in healthy donors. Whole-study results and caveats: TCR beta V- and J-gene trimming, according to a later analysis, was linked to a missense DCLRE1C variant. Later analysis placed DRB1 highest and HLA-C lowest in TCR association rates, which differed by HLA locus.

The study ran its PCR with 60 Vbeta and 13 Jbeta primers. Sequencing was performed with immunoSEQ multiplex PCR; in TCRdb, only in-frame clones are kept and a portion is missing. The sample holds roughly 150,000 clones, about two thirds seen once. This CDR3 contains 14 residues. Per the germline V gene, CDR1 is SNHLY and CDR2 is FYNNEI. V was cut by 4 bases and J by 0 bases, with 8 bases left in between. The sequence derives from a man aged 60 to 69 in good health and CMV-seronegative. What was sequenced was PBMCs. The chain has TRBV2 and TRBJ2-3; D is perhaps TRBD1 (5 bases). The chain's CDR3 is CASSVSGSTDTQYF. Written as DNA, the CDR3 is TGTGCCAGCAGTGTATCAGGGAGCACAGATACGCAGTATTTT.